One sample yielded the 27 T cell receptor beta chains listed below, sequenced in a study of technical replicates of blood from several donors. This table comes from immunoSEQ multiplex PCR, and its TCRdb copy is limited to in-frame clones, with some not included. The repertoire has around 93,000 clones, just under 95% of them found once; the top ten carry about 0.3%. The sequenced sample consisted of T cells isolated from PBMCs. These receptors were taken from a human donor in good health.

This chain links TRBV5-4 with TRBJ2-7; TRBD2 matches at 7 bases. The CDR3 has 15 residues. The trim removed 5 bases at V and 4 bases at J, leaving 12 bases unmatched. Germline assignment: CDR1 SGHNT and CDR2 YYREEE (reference sequence). The DNA for the CDR3 is TGTGCCAGCAGTGCGGGACTAACCGCTGGGTACGAGCAGTACTTC. It specifies CASSAGLTAGYEQYF. Variable domain in full (rest from reference TRBV5-4 and TRBJ2-7): ETGVTQSPTHLIKTRGQQVTLRCSSQSGHNTVSWYQQALGQGPQFIFQYYREEENGRGNFPPRFSGLQFPNYSSELNVNALELDDSALYLCASSAGLTAGYEQYFGPGTRLTVT.

The V gene is TRBV4-1, the J gene TRBJ2-7; TRBD1 agrees at 7 bases. The CDR3 is 15 residues long. The J segment lost 2 bases and the V segment lost 1 base, leaving 5 bases of the junction unmatched. The germline gives CDR1 MGHRA, CDR2 YSYEKL. The DNA of the CDR3 is TGCGCCAGCAGCCAAGGTATCACAGGGGCCTACGAGCAGTACTTC. This sequence encodes CASSQGITGAYEQYF.

The chain employs TRBV27 and TRBJ1-2; D is possibly TRBD1 (6 bases). The CDR3 length is 13 residues. Per germline, CDR1 MNHEY and CDR2 SMNVEV (reference sequence). Deletions cut 5 bases from V and 7 bases from J, with 14 bases between. The CDR3 sequence: CASSPNRVFGYTF. The CDR3 coding sequence is TGTGCCAGCAGTCCAAACAGGGTTTTTGGCTACACCTTC.

The gene calls are TRBV5-1 and TRBJ2-1; 8 bases agree with TRBD2. The CDR3 is made up of 15 amino acids. Looked up from germline, CDR1 is SGHRS and CDR2 is YFSETQ. With 3 bases clipped from V and 0 bases from J, the junction kept 2 bases outside the gene matches. The CDR3 sequence: CASSSTSGSYNEQFF. The DNA for the CDR3 is TGCGCCAGCAGCTCCACTAGCGGCTCCTACAATGAGCAGTTCTTC.

The J gene is TRBJ1-4, the V gene TRBV28, with D perhaps matching TRBD1 (6 bases). The CDR3 is 15 amino acids. Trimming took off 8 bases at V and 10 bases at J, with 23 bases between the two ends. Germline V gene sequence: CDR1 MDHEN, CDR2 SYDVKM. The CDR3 bases are TGTGCCAGCCTCCCGTCCTCTGCGGGGGCAGGAAAACTGTTTTTT. It is translated as CASLPSSAGAGKLFF.

This rearrangement joins TRBV6-1 to TRBJ2-7; 11 bases align to TRBD1. Trimming took 5 bases from V and 2 from J; bases not matched to a gene: 5. Germline V gene lookup returns CDR1 MNHNS and CDR2 SASEGT. The length of the CDR3 is 15 residues. CDR3 region: CASSTPGQGAYEQYF. CDR3 nucleotides: TGTGCCAGCAGTACGCCGGGACAGGGGGCCTACGAGCAGTACTTC.

The chain has TRBV5-1 and TRBJ2-5; D might be TRBD2 (6 bases). Per the germline V gene, CDR1 is SGHRS and CDR2 is YFSETQ. The CDR3 runs 14 residues. Between the trimmed V and J ends, which lost 0 bases and 4 bases, there was a span of 10 bases. CDR3 sequence: CASSLGRGSETQYF. CDR3 coding DNA: TGCGCCAGCAGCTTGGGGCGGGGATCAGAGACCCAGTACTTC.

The gene calls are TRBV15 and TRBJ2-1; a weak D match, TRBD2 (6 bases). Per the germline V gene, CDR1 is LNHNV and CDR2 is YYDKDF (reference sequence). V lost 5 bases, J lost 5 bases, and 13 bases lay in between. CDR3 length equals 14 residues. In DNA, the CDR3 is TGTGCCACCAGCTACGGCGGGGAAAACAATGAGCAGTTCTTC. Its protein is CATSYGGENNEQFF.

This sequence joins TRBV9 and TRBJ1-1; a possible D gene is TRBD1 (5 bases). The CDR3 has 13 residues. CDR1 SGDLS and CDR2 YYNGEE come from the germline V gene. V dropped 3 bases and J dropped 8 bases, with 14 bases sitting between them. The chain's CDR3 is CASSGDPNREAFF. In nucleotides, the CDR3 is TGTGCCAGCAGCGGCGACCCCAACAGGGAAGCTTTCTTT.

This chain joins TRBV7-9 and TRBJ2-1; 13 bases line up with TRBD2. Germline V CDR1 and CDR2: SEHNR, FQNEAQ (reference sequence). Unmatched junction bases numbered 7, after V lost 5 bases and J lost 9 bases. CDR3 length equals 15 residues. In nucleotides, the CDR3 is TGTGCCAGCAGCCTAACTAGCGGGAGGGGGGCTGAGCAGTTCTTC. This gives the protein CASSLTSGRGAEQFF.

This clone was recorded once. The chain couples TRBV21-1 to TRBJ2-3; the table's D gene call, TRBD2, was not cross checked with the DNA. TRBV21-1 is a pseudogene segment. The CDR3 totals 15 residues. The DNA of the CDR3 is TGTGCCAGCAGCAAAGAATCCCTAGGCCCAGATACGCAGTATTTT. It is translated as CASSKESLGPDTQYF.

The rearrangement uses TRBV6-1 and TRBJ2-7, with 8 bases aligning to TRBD1. The V and J ends lost 6 bases and 2 bases, in that order; junction bases with no gene match: 3. The CDR3 length is 13 residues. Germline V gene lookup returns CDR1 MNHNS and CDR2 SASEGT. As DNA, the CDR3 is TGTGCCAGCAGATGGACAGGGACCTACGAGCAGTACTTC. Its protein is CASRWTGTYEQYF.

The V and J genes are TRBV2 and TRBJ2-7; 10 bases map to TRBD1. Trimming at V came to 10 bases and at J to 7 bases, leaving 7 bases not matched to a gene. The CDR3 runs 12 residues. Germline V CDR1 and CDR2: SNHLY, FYNNEI. The DNA for the CDR3 is TGTGCCACCCCGGGACAGGGGTCAGAGCAGTACTTC. It translates to CATPGQGSEQYF.

The chain recombines TRBV9 with TRBJ2-2; 10 positions agree with TRBD2. The CDR3 runs 15 residues. Per germline, CDR1 SGDLS and CDR2 YYNGEE. The J segment lost 4 bases and the V segment lost 3 bases, leaving 3 bases of the junction unmatched. In nucleotides, the CDR3 is TGTGCCAGCAGCGAACTAGCGGGAAGCACCGGGGAGCTGTTTTTT. It specifies CASSELAGSTGELFF.

The chain recombines TRBV30 with TRBJ2-1; tentative D call: TRBD1 (7 bases). The germline V and J ends were trimmed by 0 bases and 7 bases, with 22 bases remaining between them. Germline CDR1 and CDR2: GTSNPN and SVGIG (reference sequence). This CDR3 contains 17 residues. CDR3 sequence (DNA): TGTGCCTGGAGTGTACTTGGAGGGGGCCGGAGAAATAATGAGCAGTTCTTC. This encodes CAWSVLGGGRRNNEQFF.

The gene calls are TRBV19 and TRBJ2-7; 8 nucleotides match TRBD2. Germline loops: CDR1 LNHDA, CDR2 SQIVND (reference sequence). CDR3 length: 14 residues. V was pared by 3 bases and J by 7 bases, with 8 bases of the junction left unmatched. In DNA, the CDR3 is TGTGCCAGTAGTATCAAAGCGGGAGCAATGGAGCAGTACTTC. Translating gives CASSIKAGAMEQYF. The complete variable domain, with remaining parts taken from reference TRBV19 and TRBJ2-7, reads DGGITQSPKYLFRKEGQNVTLSCEQNLNHDAMYWYRQDPGQGLRLIYYSQIVNDFQKGDIAEGYSVSREKKESFPLTVTSAQKNPTAFYLCASSIKAGAMEQYFGPGTRLTVT.

The chain links TRBV28 to TRBJ2-1, with 12 positions matching TRBD2. Germline V gene lookup returns CDR1 MDHEN and CDR2 SYDVKM. V shed 5 bases and J 7 bases; nucleotides not matched to a gene: 9. This CDR3 is built from 16 residues. CDR3 region: CASSPSLAGGGNEQFF. In DNA, the CDR3 is TGTGCCAGCAGTCCGAGCCTAGCGGGAGGGGGAAATGAGCAGTTCTTC.

This chain links TRBV6-1 with TRBJ2-3; TRBD2 matches at 14 bases. Unmatched junction bases numbered 8, after V lost 1 base and J lost 2 bases. This CDR3 is 19 amino acids long. Germline CDR1 reads MNHNS; CDR2 reads SASEGT. The CDR3 region has the DNA TGTGCCAGCAGTGAAGAAGGGACTAGCGGGAGTGGAGCCACAGATACGCAGTATTTT. Translation: CASSEEGTSGSGATDTQYF.

The chain has TRBV19 and TRBJ2-1, with 7 bases fitting TRBD1. The ends lost 3 bases at V and 2 bases at J; junction bases unmatched: 13. This CDR3 spans 18 amino acids. Germline CDR1 is LNHDA and CDR2 is SQIVND (reference sequence). The CDR3 DNA follows: TGTGCCAGTAGTATTGGGGAGACAGGGTCGACTACCTACAATGAGCAGTTCTTC. Translating it yields CASSIGETGSTTYNEQFF. Looking up the rest from reference TRBV19 and TRBJ2-1 gives the full variable domain: DGGITQSPKYLFRKEGQNVTLSCEQNLNHDAMYWYRQDPGQGLRLIYYSQIVNDFQKGDIAEGYSVSREKKESFPLTVTSAQKNPTAFYLCASSIGETGSTTYNEQFFGPGTRLTVL.

The count of this clone is one. An end of the junction does not agree with germline; a read error may underlie this. The chain recombines TRBV7-7 with TRBJ2-2; D is possibly TRBD2 (5 bases). This CDR3 is built from 13 residues. Germline values: CDR1 SSHAT, CDR2 FNYEAQ (reference sequence). This CDR3 is CASSLGSTGELFF. The CDR3 nucleotides read TGTGCTAGCAGCTTGGGGAGCACCGGGGAGCTGTTTTTT.

J is TRBJ1-3 and V is TRBV9, with 7 positions matching TRBD1. Germline V gene sequence: CDR1 SGDLS, CDR2 YYNGEE. There are 15 residues in the CDR3. After removal of 4 bases from V and 2 bases from J, the junction contained 6 bases not matched to a gene. DNA of the CDR3: TGTGCCAGCAGCTTAAACAGGGGAACTGGAAACACCATATATTTT. Translating gives CASSLNRGTGNTIYF.

The CDR3 spells CASSLSQGPYEQYF. The CDR3 DNA is TGTGCCAGCAGTTTATCACAGGGCCCATACGAGCAGTACTTC. This chain connects TRBV27 to TRBJ2-7; D might be TRBD1 (6 bases). Germline V gene data show CDR1 as MNHEY and CDR2 as SMNVEV (reference sequence). Trimming cost V 0 bases and J 4 bases, with 10 bases left between them. This CDR3 has 14 residues.

The chain couples TRBV5-4 to TRBJ1-4; possible D gene TRBD1, 6 bases. The CDR3 is 14 residues long. Trimming took off 2 bases at V and 5 bases at J, with 10 bases between the two ends. Germline V gene lookup returns CDR1 SGHNT and CDR2 YYREEE (reference sequence). CDR3 in amino acids: CASSLWGPNEKLFF. CDR3 nucleotides: TGTGCCAGCAGCTTATGGGGGCCCAATGAAAAACTGTTTTTT.

The J gene is TRBJ1-2, the V gene TRBV30; D not resolved. V lost 5 bases and J 3 bases, leaving 4 bases between the germline ends. CDR1 and CDR2 (germline): GTSNPN, SVGIG (reference sequence). CDR3 length: 10 amino acids. CDR3 protein: CAWGDYGYTF. The CDR3 nucleotides are TGTGCCTGGGGAGACTATGGCTACACCTTC.

The V call is TRBV14, the J call TRBJ2-2; tentatively, D is TRBD2 (5 bases). Germline loops: CDR1 SGHDN, CDR2 FVKESK. Between the trimmed V and J ends, which lost 0 bases and 6 bases, there was a span of 8 bases. The CDR3 spans 14 residues. The CDR3 loop is CASSQDLAPGELFF. DNA of the CDR3: TGTGCCAGCAGCCAAGACCTAGCACCCGGGGAGCTGTTTTTT.

J is TRBJ1-2 and V is TRBV6-6, with 7 bases fitting TRBD1. J gave up 2 bases and V 9 bases, and 6 bases lay outside the gene matches. The germline CDR1 and CDR2 sequences are MNHNY and SVGAGI (reference sequence). CDR3 size: 13 residues. The CDR3 DNA reads as TGTGCCAGTTACAGGGGTTCCAACTATGGCTACACCTTC. It specifies CASYRGSNYGYTF.

V gene TRBV6-5 combines with J gene TRBJ1-2; the D gene is possibly TRBD1 (6 bases). Trimming pared 11 bases from V and 3 bases from J, leaving 16 bases between. In germline, CDR1 is MNHEY, CDR2 SVGAGI. The CDR3 covers 13 residues. The CDR3 reads CAVALTGYYGYTF. DNA for the CDR3: TGTGCCGTCGCCCTCACAGGGTACTATGGCTACACCTTC.